The clone carrying this TCR beta chain was counted between two and nine times. No antigen is known for it. These data originate in a study of immune cell composition in non-small cell lung cancer. Findings of the study overall: Lung squamous cell carcinoma tumours had significantly higher top 10 clone scores and productive clonality than lung adenocarcinoma. Clones >0.5% enriched in tumour were rarer in adenocarcinoma (roughly 33%) than squamous (roughly 75%).

Germline V gene lookup returns CDR1 SGHRS and CDR2 YFSETQ. CDR3 size: 16 residues. With V trimmed by 0 bases and J by 3 bases, 2 bases remained unmatched. The assay was immunoSEQ multiplex PCR, and TCRdb's table has in-frame clones only and misses some. The sample carries 7,500 to 9,000 clones, about 75% recorded once. The V and J genes are TRBV5-1 and TRBJ1-4; 10 bases line up with TRBD1. The sample comprised lung tumor tissue. The TCR originated in a human donor with non-small cell lung cancer. CDR3 nucleotide sequence: TGCGCCAGCAGCTTGGAGGGGACAGGGGCTAATGAAAAACTGTTTTTT. The encoded protein is CASSLEGTGANEKLFF.